What follows are 8 T cell receptor beta chains derived from one specimen sequenced in a study of cytomegalovirus exposure and HLA in healthy donors. Clones were sequenced by immunoSEQ multiplex PCR, and TCRdb holds only the in-frame ones, with some missing. The sample comprises fewer than 250,000 clones, around four fifths of which are singletons, and roughly 5.4% rests with the top ten. The sample taken for sequencing was PBMCs. These receptors came from a woman under 30 in good health and CMV-seronegative.

The chain is built from TRBV15 and TRBJ1-4; D not certain. The CDR3 extends over 13 amino acids. In germline, CDR1 is LNHNV, CDR2 YYDKDF (reference sequence). V gave up 2 bases and J gave up 8 bases, with 9 bases separating them. This chain's CDR3 is CATSRRRAEKLFF. The CDR3 bases are TGTGCCACCAGCAGACGCCGGGCGGAAAAACTGTTTTTT.

This rearrangement joins TRBV4-1 to TRBJ1-2; 9 nucleotides align to TRBD1. J was trimmed by 0 bases and V by 4 bases; bases with no gene match: 15. Germline loops: CDR1 MGHRA, CDR2 YSYEKL. The CDR3 extends over 19 amino acids. The CDR3 spells CASSRTPGTGTTTNYGYTF. The CDR3 DNA is TGCGCCAGCAGCCGAACTCCCGGGACAGGGACGACCACTAACTATGGCTACACCTTC.

The genes are TRBV6-1 and TRBJ1-2; D uncertain. The CDR3 is 15 amino acids. Deletions cut 2 bases from V and 3 bases from J, with 13 bases between. From germline, CDR1 is MNHNS and CDR2 SASEGT. This chain's CDR3 is CASSESSKSYYGYTF. Here the CDR3 DNA reads TGTGCCAGCAGTGAAAGTTCTAAGTCATACTATGGCTACACCTTC.

The table lists this clone with a count of one. The chain joins TRBV5-1 to TRBJ1-1, with D possibly TRBD1 on 5 matching bases. The CDR3 runs 13 residues. Germline CDR1 SGHRS, CDR2 YFSETQ. V gave up 7 bases and J gave up 1 base, with 11 bases separating them. CDR3 coding DNA: TGCGCCAGCTTCTCAACAGGGAACACTGAAGCTTTCTTT. Translation gives CASFSTGNTEAFF.

The chain recombines TRBV2 with TRBJ1-5; maybe TRBD1 (6 bases). The CDR3 extends over 14 amino acids. Germline CDR1 and CDR2: SNHLY and FYNNEI. Trimming removed 6 bases at V and 1 base at J, with 10 bases between. CDR3 DNA: TGTGCCAGCAGGGAGGACAGCAGCAATCAGCCCCAGCATTTT. Translation gives CASREDSSNQPQHF.

The CDR3 DNA reads TGTGCCAGCAGCCCCCAAGCAACTAATGAAAAACTGTTTTTT. This gives the protein CASSPQATNEKLFF. The rearrangement joins TRBV28 to TRBJ1-4; D not resolved. Germline CDR1 MDHEN, CDR2 SYDVKM. Trimming pared 6 bases from V and 0 bases from J, leaving 8 bases between. CDR3 length: 14 amino acids.

The chain uses TRBV4-1 and TRBJ1-5; D unclear. V was pared by 0 bases and J by 0 bases, with 6 bases between. The V gene's germline CDR1 is MGHRA and CDR2 YSYEKL. The CDR3 length is 15 residues. The chain's CDR3 is CASSQDPNSNQPQHF. The CDR3 bases are TGCGCCAGCAGCCAAGACCCCAATAGCAATCAGCCCCAGCATTTT.

The chain couples TRBV4-1 to TRBJ2-1, with 12 bases aligning to TRBD2. The CDR3 is 18 residues long. CDR1 and CDR2 (germline): MGHRA, YSYEKL. J was trimmed by 7 bases and V by 3 bases; bases with no gene match: 13. The CDR3 loop is CASSQPLTSGGRKNEQFF. The CDR3 nucleotides are TGCGCCAGCAGCCAGCCCCTCACTAGCGGGGGGCGAAAGAATGAGCAGTTCTTC.